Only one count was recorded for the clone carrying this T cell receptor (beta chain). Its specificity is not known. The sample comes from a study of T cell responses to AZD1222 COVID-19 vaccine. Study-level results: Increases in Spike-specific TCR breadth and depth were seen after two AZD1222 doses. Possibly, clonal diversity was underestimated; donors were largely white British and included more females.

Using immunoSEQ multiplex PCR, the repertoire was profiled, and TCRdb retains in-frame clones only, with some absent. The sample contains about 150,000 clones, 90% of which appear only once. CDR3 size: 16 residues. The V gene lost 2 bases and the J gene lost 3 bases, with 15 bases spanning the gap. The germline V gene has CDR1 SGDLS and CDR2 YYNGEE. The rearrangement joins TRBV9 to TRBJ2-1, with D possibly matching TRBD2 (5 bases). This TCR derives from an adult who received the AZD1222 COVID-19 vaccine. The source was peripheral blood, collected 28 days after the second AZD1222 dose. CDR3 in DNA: TGTGCCAGCAGCGTGGCCAGCGGAGACCTCTACAATGAGCAGTTCTTC. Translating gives CASSVASGDLYNEQFF.